This TCR beta chain was captured in a study of identical twins. Study-wide findings and caveats: Analyses based on zero insertions could be partly confounded by invariant MAIT and iNKT cells.

Turning to this clonotype: Its antigen is currently unknown.

Using its own MiXCR run on the 5' RACE reads, TCRdb lists one record per CDR3 protein. This table holds 220,000 or so distinct CDR3 sequences, roughly 7% found once. The V gene lost 2 bases and the J gene lost 7 bases, with 12 bases spanning the gap. This CDR3 has 14 residues. Germline CDR1 is SGHTA and CDR2 is FQGNSA. The same data also contributed to another study, on yellow fever vaccine responses in identical twins.

The V and J genes are TRBV7-2 and TRBJ2-1, with unresolved D. The TCR comes from a woman younger than 35 in good health. Material: memory (CD45RO+) T cells sorted from blood. The CDR3 nucleotides read TGTGCCAGCAGCTTATTGAACCCCGAGAATGAGCAGTTCTTC. Protein sequence: CASSLLNPENEQFF.